The entry below gives a single TCR beta chain sequence along with its context. This clonotype was recorded many times. Its recognized antigen is unknown. Base qualities are not provided; no much larger clone lies one nucleotide away. Sequencing was carried out with an Illumina HiSeq 2500. Quantitative 5'-RACE with molecular barcodes was the method used to prepare the TCR beta libraries. The paper's processing steps were these. Disease-linked TCR variants were identified with a new computational method built on a probabilistic model of VDJ rearrangement. TCRdb reanalyzed the raw reads on its own, using fastp at Q25 for trimming and MiXCR for clone calling, and kept in-frame beta chains. Rows with one shared CDR3 protein collapse into an entry with the most common genes and DNA. For this entry, the V and J calls and clone size follow TCRdb and not the study's own pipeline. The sample profile shows about 210,000 distinct CDR3 sequences; approximately 7.4% of them were found once. The ten largest clonotypes hold 14% of the sample.

From the cysteine up to the phenylalanine, the CDR3 has a length of 11 residues. Only the CDR3 region is kept as DNA, spanning 33 bases read in frame from base 1. The V and J ends are trimmed by 4 bases and 11 bases, leaving 11 bases between them. CDR1 and CDR2 were assigned from the germline V gene as KGHSH and LQKENI. These data originate in a study of CD8 T cells in ankylosing spondylitis (dated by TCRdb to 2015 to 2018). Notes on the research overall: T cell receptor beta repertoires were profiled in healthy donors and ankylosing spondylitis patients so that disease-linked TCR variants could be found. In total, the full study cohort was made up of 110 or so healthy donors and approximately 24 ankylosing spondylitis patients. Samples of peripheral blood were taken, and for ankylosing spondylitis patients, synovial fluid was collected as well. What the work shows at the level of the full study, not this receptor alone: A TCR beta motif made up of several highly homologous amino acid variants appeared to be characteristic of blood from ankylosing spondylitis patients. A CD8+ phenotype was shown by the disease-linked clones, which were found at relatively low frequencies in peripheral blood. Some motif variants had previously been reported in the synovial fluid and blood of reactive arthritis patients, which suggests shared mechanisms of disease initiation. The disease-linked clones were reported as significantly enriched in matched synovial fluid samples from ankylosing spondylitis patients.

The sample comprised blood, either unsorted or a sorted T cell fraction (not recorded which). The sequence was collected from a male donor with ankylosing spondylitis. Recombination joined TRBV18 with TRBJ1-1; the D gene assignment is ambiguous. CDR3 region: CASSLDGFAFF. The nucleotide sequence reads TGTGCCAGCTCACTGGACGGATTTGCTTTCTTT.